This T cell receptor (beta chain) was identified in a study of cytomegalovirus exposure and HLA in healthy donors. Study-level results: It was reportedly the case that the classifier diagnosed cytomegalovirus status with high specificity and sensitivity.

Details on this clone: The antigen is not known.

The assay was immunoSEQ multiplex PCR, and TCRdb's table has in-frame clones only and misses some. Of tens of thousands of clones detected, 93% appear once; the ten largest clones hold about 3.6%. J gave up 3 bases and V 1 base, and 12 bases lay outside the gene matches. The CDR3 extends over 16 amino acids. Germline-derived CDR1 and CDR2 are GTSNPN and SVGIG (reference sequence). The sequence derives from a woman under 40 in good health and CMV-seronegative. The rearrangement uses TRBV30 and TRBJ2-7, with 7 bases lining up with TRBD1. The sequencing input was PBMCs. This CDR3 reads CAWSAPETGRYYEQYF. CDR3 DNA sequence: TGTGCCTGGAGTGCCCCTGAGACAGGGAGATACTACGAGCAGTACTTC.